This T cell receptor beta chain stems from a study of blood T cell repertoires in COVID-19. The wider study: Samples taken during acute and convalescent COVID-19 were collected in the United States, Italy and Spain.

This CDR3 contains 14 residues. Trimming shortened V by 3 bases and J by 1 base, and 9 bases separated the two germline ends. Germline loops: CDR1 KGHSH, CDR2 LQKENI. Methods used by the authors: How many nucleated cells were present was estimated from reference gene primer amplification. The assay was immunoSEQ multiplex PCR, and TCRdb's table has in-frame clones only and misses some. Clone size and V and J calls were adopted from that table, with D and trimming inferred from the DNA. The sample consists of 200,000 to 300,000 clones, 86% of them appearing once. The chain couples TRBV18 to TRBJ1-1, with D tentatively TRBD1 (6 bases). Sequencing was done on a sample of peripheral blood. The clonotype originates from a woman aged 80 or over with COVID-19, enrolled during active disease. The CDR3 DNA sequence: TGTGCCAGCTCACCTTGGGGGCCGAACACTGAAGCTTTCTTT. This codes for CASSPWGPNTEAFF. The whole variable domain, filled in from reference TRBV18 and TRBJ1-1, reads NAGVMQNPRHLVRRRGQEARLRCSPMKGHSHVYWYRQLPEEGLKFMVYLQKENIIDESGMPKERFSAEFPKEGPSILRIQQVVRGDSAAYFCASSPWGPNTEAFFGQGTRLTVV.